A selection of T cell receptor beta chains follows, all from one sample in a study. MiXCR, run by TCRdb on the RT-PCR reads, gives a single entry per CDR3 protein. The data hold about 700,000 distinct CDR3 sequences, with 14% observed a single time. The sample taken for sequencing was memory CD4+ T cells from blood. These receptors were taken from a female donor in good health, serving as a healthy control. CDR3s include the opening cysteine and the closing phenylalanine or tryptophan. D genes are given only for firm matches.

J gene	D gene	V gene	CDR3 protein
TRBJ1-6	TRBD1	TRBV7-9	CASSLGTGSIPLHF
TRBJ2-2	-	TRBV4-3	CASSQDRPHPTNTGELFF
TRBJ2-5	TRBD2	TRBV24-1	CATSDGLAGGRQETQYF
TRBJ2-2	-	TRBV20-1	CSARDGNTGELFF
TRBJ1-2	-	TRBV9	CASSLQQGSSSGYTF
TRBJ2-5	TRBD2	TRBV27	CASSPTGGMGSAQYF
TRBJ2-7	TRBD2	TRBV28	CASSFQREAFYEQYF
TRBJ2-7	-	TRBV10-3	CAISDGRRDYEQYF
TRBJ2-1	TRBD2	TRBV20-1	CSARDSASGSNEQFF
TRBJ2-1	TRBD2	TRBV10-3	CAISGTSIYNEQFF
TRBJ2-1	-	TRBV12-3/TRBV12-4	CASSLYRDPYNEQFF
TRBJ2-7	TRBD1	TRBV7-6	CASSLAPTGSYEQYF
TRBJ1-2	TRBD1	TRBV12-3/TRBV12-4	CASQNRGVHYGYTF
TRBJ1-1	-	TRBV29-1	CSVRDTEAFF
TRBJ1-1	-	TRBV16	CASSQSTIGTEAFF
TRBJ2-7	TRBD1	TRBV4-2	CASSQRERDSSYEQYF
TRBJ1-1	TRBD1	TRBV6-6	CASSFGDRVNTEAFF
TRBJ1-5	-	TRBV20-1	CSARGGWSNQPQHF
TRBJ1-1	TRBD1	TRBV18	CASSPTGEGTEAFF
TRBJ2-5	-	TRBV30	CAWGAGSQETQYF
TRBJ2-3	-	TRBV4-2	CASSQDRRAETDTQYF
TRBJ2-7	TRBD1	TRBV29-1	CSSLTGSHEQYF
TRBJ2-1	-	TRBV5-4	CASSPSVRPNEQFF
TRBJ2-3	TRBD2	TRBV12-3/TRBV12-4	CASSLLAGANTDTQYF
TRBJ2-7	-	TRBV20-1	CSAPNLGGSGGGF
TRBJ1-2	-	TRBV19	CASSYELNYGYTF
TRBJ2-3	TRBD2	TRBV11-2	CASSRSNLAGVGTDTQYF
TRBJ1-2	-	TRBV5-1	CASSSVGALNGYTF
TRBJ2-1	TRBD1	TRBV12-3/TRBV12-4	CASRFGTGGLNEQFF
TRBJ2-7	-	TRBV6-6	CASSYQGLEGYF
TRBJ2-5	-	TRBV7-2	CASSPEWGGQETQYF
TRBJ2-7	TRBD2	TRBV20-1	CSARGTSGNYEQYF
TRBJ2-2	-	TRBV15	CATSTAGTNTGELFF
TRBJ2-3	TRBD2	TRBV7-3	CASSKGLAGGEDTQYF
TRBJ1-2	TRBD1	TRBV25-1	CASSWGGTGNGYTF
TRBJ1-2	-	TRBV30	CAWSVRAYGYTF
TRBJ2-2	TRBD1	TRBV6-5	CASNRQGARAGELFF
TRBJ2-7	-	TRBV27	CASTHTFAQVSYEQYF
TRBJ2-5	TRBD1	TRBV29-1	CSVDRTGGLETQYF
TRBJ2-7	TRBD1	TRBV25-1	CASRPQGIGEQYF
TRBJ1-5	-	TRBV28	CASSLAGGGWDQPQHF